The 7 T cell receptor beta chains in this list originate from one sample, sequenced in a study of blood T cell repertoires in COVID-19 (dated by TCRdb to between 2020 and 2021). Receptors were amplified or captured by the immunoSEQ multiplex PCR assay. What TCRdb holds here is the immuneACCESS table cut down to in-frame rearrangements. Part of the clones is not present; checked against another copy, under half of the missing clones reflect an unresolved V gene, and the others are unexplained. The sample has approximately 170,000 clones on record, around three quarters of them singletons. Together, the top ten hold 15% to 20% of the sample. Input material: PBMCs or T cells enriched from blood (not recorded which). These receptors were collected from a woman in her seventies in a cohort exposed to, infected with or recovered from COVID-19 (not recorded which).

The DNA for the CDR3 is TGTGCCATCGTAGGACAGGGATATGGCTACACCTTC. Encoded protein: CAIVGQGYGYTF. This chain joins TRBV28 and TRBJ1-2, with 8 positions matching TRBD1. CDR1 is MDHEN and CDR2 is SYDVKM in the germline V gene. After removal of 10 bases from V and 5 bases from J, the junction contained 6 bases not matched to a gene. The CDR3 consists of 12 residues.

This clone was picked up one time. The CDR3 nucleotides read TGTGCCAGCCGTCAGGGCTCGACAATCGGCTATGGCTACACCTTC. This codes for CASRQGSTIGYGYTF. The chain links TRBV6-5 to TRBJ1-2; TRBD1 is a possible D gene (5 bases). The ends were cut back, 8 bases at V and 4 bases at J, with 20 bases in the middle. The CDR3 totals 15 residues. CDR1 and CDR2 from the germline V gene are MNHEY and SVGAGI.

V is TRBV19 and J is TRBJ1-2; TRBD1 agrees at 7 bases. V lost 3 bases to trimming and J lost 4 bases; unmatched junction nucleotides: 23. This CDR3 is built from 20 residues. Germline-derived CDR1 and CDR2 are LNHDA and SQIVND (reference sequence). The DNA for the CDR3 is TGTGCCAGTAGTATTTTACCTCTTTCTGGCAGGGGGTTGTGGTCCTATGGCTACACCTTC. It is translated as CASSILPLSGRGLWSYGYTF.

V usage is TRBV5-1 and J usage is TRBJ2-1, with 9 positions matching TRBD1. Germline values: CDR1 SGHRS, CDR2 YFSETQ. V shed 5 bases, J shed 7 bases, and the junction held 10 bases outside the gene matches. The CDR3 contains 15 residues. The CDR3 DNA follows: TGCGCCAGCAGTCAACCGGGACAGGGATCAAATGAGCAGTTCTTC. Its translation is CASSQPGQGSNEQFF.

The chain links TRBV28 to TRBJ2-2; D possibly corresponds to TRBD1 (7 bases). The CDR3 runs to 16 residues. The V and J ends lost 4 bases and 4 bases respectively, with 16 bases between them. Germline V gene sequence: CDR1 MDHEN, CDR2 SYDVKM. The CDR3 DNA reads as TGTGCCAGCAGTTCTCCAGGGGGGCCTCCCACCGGGGAGCTGTTTTTT. Translated, it gives CASSSPGGPPTGELFF.

This chain connects TRBV12-5 to TRBJ2-7; D gene uncertain. Germline assignment: CDR1 LGHNT and CDR2 FRNRAP. This CDR3 contains 14 residues. Trimming removed 1 base at V and 4 bases at J, with 11 bases between. CDR3 sequence reads: CASGLGSSAYEQYF. In nucleotides, the CDR3 is TGTGCTAGTGGTTTGGGGAGCTCGGCATACGAGCAGTACTTC.

The rearrangement links TRBV5-1 to TRBJ2-5, with 8 bases matching TRBD2. This CDR3 is 14 amino acids long. From germline, CDR1 is SGHRS and CDR2 YFSETQ. V was pared by 4 bases and J by 2 bases, with 4 bases of the junction left unmatched. Here the CDR3 DNA reads TGCGCCAGCAGCGGATTAGCGGGACAAGAGACCCAGTACTTC. Translation: CASSGLAGQETQYF. Filled out from reference TRBV5-1 and TRBJ2-5, the complete variable domain reads KAGVTQTPRYLIKTRGQQVTLSCSPISGHRSVSWYQQTPGQGLQFLFEYFSETQRNKGNFPGRFSGRQFSNSRSEMNVSTLELGDSALYLCASSGLAGQETQYFGPGTRLLVL.